These T cell receptor beta chains were read from a single sample in a study of shared clonotypes between healthy human individuals. Clones were read by immunoSEQ multiplex PCR, and TCRdb kept only the in-frame ones, dropping some. The sample has around 700,000 clones; less than 85% are singletons. Sequenced: memory CD4+ T cells sorted from blood. These receptor sequences come from a woman in her twenties or thirties in good health. CDR3s include the opening cysteine and the closing phenylalanine or tryptophan. D genes are given only for firm matches. Size is omitted from some rows. Given values are once, few, many or a class for expanded clones.

J	length	D	size	V	DNA	CDR3
TRBJ1-2	13	-	once	TRBV28	TGTGCCTCCCTAGCGGGGGGTCGCTATGGCTACACCTTC	CASLAGGRYGYTF
TRBJ1-3	16	TRBD1	-	TRBV19	TGTGCCACCGCCGAGAACCGGGACAGCTCTGGAAACACCATATATTTT	CATAENRDSSGNTIYF
TRBJ1-1	10	TRBD1	-	TRBV29-1	TGCAGCGCGGGACGACAGGGAGCTTTCTTT	CSAGRQGAFF
TRBJ2-7	12	TRBD1	-	TRBV5-1	TGCGCCAGCAGCCGCACAGGGGGCGAGCAGTACTTC	CASSRTGGEQYF
TRBJ2-5	13	-	-	TRBV5-8	TGTGCCAGCAGCTTGGACAGGAGGGAGACCCAGTACTTC	CASSLDRRETQYF
TRBJ1-2	14	-	few	TRBV6-4	TGTGCCAGCAGTGACTCGCGGTATAGCTATGGCTACACCTTC	CASSDSRYSYGYTF
TRBJ2-3	14	TRBD1	-	TRBV7-9	TGTGCCAGCAGCATACAGGGGGCGGGAGATACGCAGTATTTT	CASSIQGAGDTQYF
TRBJ1-1	15	TRBD1	once	TRBV5-1	TGCGCCAGCAGCTTGTCCGGACAGGGCCGGACTGAAGCTTTCTTT	CASSLSGQGRTEAFF
TRBJ2-1	20	TRBD2	-	TRBV30	TGTGCCTGGAGAAGTAAGGGACTAGCGGGAGAGCCCAACTCCTACAATGAGCAGTTCTTC	CAWRSKGLAGEPNSYNEQFF
TRBJ1-1	11	-	-	TRBV2	TGTGCCAGCAGGGCAGGACCAGAAGCTTTCTTT	CASRAGPEAFF
TRBJ2-3	16	TRBD2	-	TRBV18	TGTGCCAGCTCACCAAAGAGGAGCGGGAAACCAGATACGCAGTATTTT	CASSPKRSGKPDTQYF
TRBJ2-7	13	-	-	TRBV19	TGTGCCAGTAGTAGGCCCGGGAACTACGAGCAGTACTTC	CASSRPGNYEQYF
TRBJ1-3	14	TRBD1	few	TRBV11-2	TGTGCCAGCATCGCAGACAGGGGGGGAAACACCATATATTTT	CASIADRGGNTIYF
TRBJ2-3	12	TRBD1	once	TRBV27	TGTGCCAGCAGTGCCCGGACAGGGGGCTTATATTTT	CASSARTGGLYF
TRBJ2-7	14	-	few	TRBV27	TGTGCCAGCAGTTTATACGCAGGGTTGGACGAGCAGTACTTC	CASSLYAGLDEQYF
TRBJ2-1	16	-	-	TRBV21-1	TGTGCCAGCAGCAACCCCCGGACTAGCGGCTGGGATGAGCAGTTCTTC	CASSNPRTSGWDEQFF
TRBJ2-5	13	-	few	TRBV19	TGTGCCAGTAGCGTATCTACATGGGAGACCCAGTACTTC	CASSVSTWETQYF
TRBJ2-6	15	-	few	TRBV5-6	TGTGCCAGCAGCTTGTCAGGGTCAGGGGCCAACGTCCTGACTTTC	CASSLSGSGANVLTF
TRBJ2-5	17	-	-	TRBV5-1	TGCGCCAGCAGCTTGGGAAGGCGGGGATCGATACAAGAGACCCAGTACTTC	CASSLGRRGSIQETQYF
TRBJ2-2	16	-	-	TRBV5-6	TGTGCCAGCAGCTTGGGGCCCAGGAGGGGGCCCGGGGAGCTGTTTTTT	CASSLGPRRGPGELFF